The 27 T cell receptor beta chains in this list originate from one sample, sequenced in a study of regulatory dendritic cells for organ transplantation. The method was immunoSEQ multiplex PCR; TCRdb's version includes in-frame clones alone and lacks a portion of them. The profile shows 25,000 or so clones, approximately 80% of them singletons. Sequencing was carried out using naive CD4+ T cells from blood. Subset denoted: CD45RA+ naive T cells. The source is a human donor in good health.

J is TRBJ2-3 and V is TRBV25-1, with 10 positions matching TRBD1. The CDR3 consists of 15 residues. With 4 bases clipped from V and 8 bases from J, the junction kept 9 bases outside the gene matches. Looked up from germline, CDR1 is MGHDK and CDR2 is SYGVNS. CDR3 nucleotide sequence: TGTGCCAGCAGTGGCCGGGACAGGGGCGTTGGTACGCAGTATTTT. Encoded protein: CASSGRDRGVGTQYF.

The table lists this clone with a few counts. The chain employs TRBV29-1 and TRBJ2-7; TRBD2 is a possible D gene (5 bases). The CDR3 covers 13 residues. Germline CDR1 SQVTM, CDR2 ANQGSEA. V lost 8 bases and J lost 2, with 16 bases in between. The CDR3 here is CSSRTDGAYEQYF. CDR3 nucleotides: TGCAGCTCCCGCACGGACGGGGCCTACGAGCAGTACTTC.

The chain employs TRBV6-5 and TRBJ1-5; 7 bases agree with TRBD1. This CDR3 is built from 16 residues. With 4 bases clipped from V and 1 base from J, the junction kept 7 bases outside the gene matches. The V gene's germline CDR1 is MNHEY and CDR2 SVGAGI. Written as DNA, the CDR3 is TGTGCCAGCAGTTTCTCTCCCAGGGGGAGCAATCAGCCCCAGCATTTT. It is translated as CASSFSPRGSNQPQHF.

This chain links TRBV5-6 with TRBJ2-3, with 9 nucleotides matching TRBD1. Per the germline V gene, CDR1 is SGHDT and CDR2 is YYEEEE. The V gene end was trimmed by 3 bases and the J gene end by 2 bases; junction bases not matched to a gene: 7. The CDR3 consists of 16 residues. CDR3 region: CASSYPGTGFTDTQYF. Written as DNA, the CDR3 is TGTGCCAGCAGCTACCCCGGGACAGGGTTCACAGATACGCAGTATTTT.

This clone showed up just once. This chain connects TRBV6-5 to TRBJ1-4; D gene ambiguous. The CDR3 is made up of 16 amino acids. The germline V and J ends were trimmed by 0 bases and 7 bases, with 15 bases remaining between them. Germline V CDR1 and CDR2: MNHEY, SVGAGI. The CDR3 sequence is CASSYSPALRGEKLFF. CDR3 coding DNA: TGTGCCAGCAGTTACTCCCCGGCCTTACGGGGTGAAAAACTGTTTTTT.

This chain connects TRBV5-1 to TRBJ2-3; 7 positions match TRBD2. There are 15 residues in the CDR3. The junction had 12 bases not matched to a gene; V was cut back by 6 bases and J by 5 bases. Germline loops: CDR1 SGHRS, CDR2 YFSETQ. CDR3 sequence: CASIPGGGAEDTQYF. The CDR3 DNA reads TGCGCCAGCATCCCGGGAGGTGGGGCGGAAGATACGCAGTATTTT.

The chain combines TRBV6-5 with TRBJ1-2; no clear D gene. In germline, CDR1 is MNHEY, CDR2 SVGAGI. The CDR3 is 14 amino acids. Trimming cost V 0 bases and J 5 bases, with 10 bases left between them. CDR3 coding DNA: TGTGCCAGCAGTTACTCTTCGGGAGCATATGGCTACACCTTC. Its protein product is CASSYSSGAYGYTF.

This chain uses TRBV2 with TRBJ1-3, with 8 bases fitting TRBD1. Germline CDR1 SNHLY, CDR2 FYNNEI. This CDR3 contains 14 residues. V trimming: 8 bases; J trimming: 4 bases; junction bases outside the gene matches: 7. CDR3 sequence: CASGGQVEGNTIYF. CDR3 DNA sequence: TGTGCCAGCGGGGGACAGGTGGAAGGAAACACCATATATTTT.

The rearrangement links TRBV7-6 to TRBJ1-3, with D possibly being TRBD1 (5 bases). V gave up 1 base and J gave up 1 base, with 8 bases separating them. Per the germline V gene, CDR1 is SGHVS and CDR2 is FNYEAQ. This CDR3 contains 15 residues. The CDR3 nucleotides read TGTGCCAGCAGCTTAGAAGCAGGGTCTGGAAACACCATATATTTT. Translation gives CASSLEAGSGNTIYF.

V gene TRBV7-9 combines with J gene TRBJ2-7, with 11 bases fitting TRBD1. The length of the CDR3 is 15 residues. Germline CDR1 is SEHNR and CDR2 is FQNEAQ (reference sequence). V lost 4 bases, J lost 4 bases, and 6 bases stayed unmatched. CDR3 residues: CASSSGQGAGYEQYF. The CDR3 DNA is TGTGCCAGCAGCTCAGGACAGGGGGCGGGGTACGAGCAGTACTTC.

The J gene is TRBJ2-2, the V gene TRBV5-4, with D unresolved. The ends were cut back, 2 bases at V and 5 bases at J, with 10 bases in the middle. Germline loops: CDR1 SGHNT, CDR2 YYREEE (reference sequence). This CDR3 has 14 residues. The CDR3 region has the DNA TGTGCCAGCAGCTTTACTACCGAAACCGGGGAGCTGTTTTTT. This codes for CASSFTTETGELFF.

V is TRBV6-5 and J is TRBJ1-1; D is undetermined. This CDR3 comprises 14 residues. The V gene's germline CDR1 is MNHEY and CDR2 SVGAGI. Trimming shortened V by 0 bases and J by 0 bases, and 5 bases separated the two germline ends. CDR3 region: CASSYSQMNTEAFF. Written as DNA, the CDR3 is TGTGCCAGCAGTTACTCGCAGATGAACACTGAAGCTTTCTTT.

The J gene is TRBJ2-5, the V gene TRBV5-4; 10 bases fit TRBD1. The CDR3 has 14 residues. Germline CDR1 SGHNT, CDR2 YYREEE (reference sequence). V was clipped by 6 bases and J by 3 bases; unmatched bases: 5. The CDR3 DNA follows: TGTGCCAGCACCCCCGGGACAGGGGAAGAGACCCAGTACTTC. This translates into CASTPGTGEETQYF.

The rearrangement uses TRBV6-5 and TRBJ1-4; possible D gene TRBD1, 6 bases. CDR1 is MNHEY, CDR2 SVGAGI, per germline. The CDR3 is 14 amino acids. V dropped 5 bases and J dropped 7 bases, with 14 bases sitting between them. CDR3 sequence (DNA): TGTGCCAGCAGTCCCTCTAGGGGGGGTGAAAAACTGTTTTTT. It translates to CASSPSRGGEKLFF.

The CDR3 region has the DNA TGTGCCATCCTACAGGGGGGGTTGGATCAGCCCCAGCATTTT. It is translated as CAILQGGLDQPQHF. The chain employs TRBV2 and TRBJ1-5; TRBD1 aligns across 8 bases. Losses at the gene ends were 10 bases for V and 5 bases for J; bases not matched to a gene: 10. This CDR3 contains 14 residues. Germline values: CDR1 SNHLY, CDR2 FYNNEI.

The chain has TRBV6-5 and TRBJ2-7, with a weak D call TRBD2 (7 bases). The CDR3 consists of 14 residues. Germline V gene lookup returns CDR1 MNHEY and CDR2 SVGAGI. V lost 6 bases to trimming and J lost 4 bases, with 16 bases between them. This CDR3 reads CASRRSGGAYEQYF. CDR3 coding DNA: TGTGCCAGCAGGCGGAGTGGGGGGGCGTACGAGCAGTACTTC.

V gene TRBV6-1 combines with J gene TRBJ1-1; 9 positions agree with TRBD1. This CDR3 comprises 15 residues. The ends lost 7 bases at V and 1 base at J; junction bases unmatched: 7. CDR1 is MNHNS, CDR2 SASEGT, per germline. The CDR3 here is CASTGGGQGNTEAFF. CDR3 DNA: TGTGCCAGCACCGGGGGGGGACAGGGGAACACTGAAGCTTTCTTT.

V usage is TRBV6-1 and J usage is TRBJ2-2; tentative D call: TRBD1 (6 bases). V was shortened by 5 bases and J by 3 bases, with 13 bases between the two germline ends. This CDR3 region has 15 residues. CDR1 and CDR2 (germline): MNHNS, SASEGT. DNA of the CDR3: TGTGCCAGCAGTTGGGAAGGGGGACACACCGGGGAGCTGTTTTTT. This sequence encodes CASSWEGGHTGELFF.

V and J are TRBV21-1 and TRBJ2-5; no check of the table's D call, TRBD1, against the DNA was made. TRBV21-1 is a known pseudogene. This CDR3 is built from 16 residues. CDR3 DNA: TGTGCCAGCAGCGCCCAGTTCAGGGGGCGACAAGAGACCCAGTACTTC. Protein sequence: CASSAQFRGRQETQYF.

This chain connects TRBV11-3 to TRBJ2-1, with a possible D match to TRBD1 (5 bases). Trimming shortened V by 1 base and J by 5 bases, and 12 bases separated the two germline ends. The CDR3 consists of 15 residues. The germline V gene encodes CDR1 SGHNT and CDR2 YENEEA. The CDR3 DNA reads as TGTGCCAGCAGCTTAGGGCCGGACACCCACAATGAGCAGTTCTTC. Translating it yields CASSLGPDTHNEQFF.

This chain connects TRBV6-6 to TRBJ1-3; D gene ambiguous. Trimming stripped 2 bases from V and 2 bases from J, with 10 bases between. CDR3 length equals 15 residues. Germline V CDR1 and CDR2: MNHNY, SVGAGI (reference sequence). CDR3 amino acids: CASSYVSTAGNTIYF. The CDR3 DNA follows: TGTGCCAGCAGTTACGTTTCTACTGCTGGAAACACCATATATTTT.

The genes are TRBV12-5 and TRBJ2-3; the match to TRBD2 covers 10 bases. The germline V gene encodes CDR1 LGHNT and CDR2 FRNRAP. V shed 4 bases and J 3 bases; nucleotides not matched to a gene: 13. This CDR3 has 18 residues. CDR3 in DNA: TGTGCTAGTGGTTCCATTCTTATTACTAGCGGGGTTACAGATACGCAGTATTTT. Its protein is CASGSILITSGVTDTQYF.

The chain links TRBV9 to TRBJ2-3, with 11 nucleotides matching TRBD2. CDR1 and CDR2 (germline): SGDLS, YYNGEE. CDR3 length: 17 residues. V lost 2 bases, J lost 0 bases, and 5 bases stayed unmatched. DNA for the CDR3: TGTGCCAGCAGCGTCCTAGCGGGGGGCCCTAGCACAGATACGCAGTATTTT. Amino acid sequence: CASSVLAGGPSTDTQYF.

The chain is built from TRBV5-1 and TRBJ2-1; TRBD2 matches 7 bases. J lost 1 base, V lost 0 bases, and 1 base had no gene match. The CDR3 sequence is 15 residues long. Looked up from germline, CDR1 is SGHRS and CDR2 is YFSETQ. The CDR3 loop reads CASSLGGGSYNEQFF. CDR3 nucleotide sequence: TGCGCCAGCAGCTTGGGGGGGGGTTCCTACAATGAGCAGTTCTTC.

V gene TRBV10-3 combines with J gene TRBJ2-4, with TRBD1 matching 7 bases. From germline, CDR1 is ENHRY and CDR2 SYGVKD. V lost 0 bases to trimming and J lost 8 bases; unmatched junction nucleotides: 4. The CDR3 spans 14 residues. The CDR3 sequence: CAISESTQGDIQYF. The CDR3 DNA follows: TGTGCCATCAGTGAGTCGACGCAGGGGGACATTCAGTACTTC.

The genes are TRBV4-1 and TRBJ1-2; 8 bases agree with TRBD1. The CDR3 has 16 residues. Germline loops: CDR1 MGHRA, CDR2 YSYEKL. The junction had 14 bases not matched to a gene; V was cut back by 4 bases and J by 7 bases. CDR3 region: CASSRVTGEGSGGYTF. The CDR3 DNA reads as TGCGCCAGCAGCCGAGTGACAGGGGAGGGCTCTGGTGGCTACACCTTC.

The V and J genes are TRBV9 and TRBJ1-2, with D perhaps TRBD1 (6 bases). V dropped 0 bases and J dropped 6 bases, with 12 bases sitting between them. Germline loops: CDR1 SGDLS, CDR2 YYNGEE. The CDR3 is 14 residues long. CDR3 amino acids: CASSVVQGLNGYTF. The DNA for the CDR3 is TGTGCCAGCAGCGTAGTACAGGGCTTAAATGGCTACACCTTC.